This T cell receptor beta chain was recovered during a study of blood T cell repertoires in COVID-19 (dated by TCRdb to about 2020). Looking at the study overall: Samples covering the acute and convalescent phases of COVID-19 were provided by collaborators in the United States, Italy and Spain. Subjects who had been exposed to COVID-19, were actively infected with it, or had recovered from it provided the deeply sampled blood TCRbeta repertoires that made up the dataset. Samples were obtained from the ongoing ImmuneRACE study (first 160 participants) and from 1,254 subjects provided by 6 global collaborators. The repertoires were released in a freely available public database meant as a resource for research on the immune response to SARS-CoV-2. The prospective study material was composed of cDNA or gDNA derived from T cells, B-cell-depleted T cells, or PBMCs. Sample metadata almost always included a de-identified subject ID, COVID-19 status, age in years and sex. Where available, HLA class I and class II types were taken from metadata supplied by the sample provider and were not determined by assay-based typing. Broad study findings and their caveats: The quantity of clinical and demographic metadata differed by source and by participant and was supplied without curation.

Collaborating institutions collected whole blood in K2EDTA tubes following their own protocols. For TCRbeta analysis, collaborators shipped samples as frozen whole blood, isolated PBMCs, or DNA extracted from either of those sample types. TCRbeta CDR3 regions were amplified from genomic DNA by means of the immunoSEQ Assay, a bias-controlled multiplex PCR. Turning to the authors' computational methods: The number of nucleated cells in each sample was estimated from the amplification of reference gene primers within the assay. Sequence reads were collapsed and filtered to measure the absolute abundance of every unique TCRbeta CDR3 rearrangement. For each sample, productive Simpson clonality was calculated as the square root of Simpson's diversity index across productive rearrangements. TCRdb took over this immuneACCESS table, retaining in-frame rearrangements with V and J assigned. Such tables are incomplete; in checked studies, under half of the missing clones stem from an unresolved V gene, and the remainder is unexplained. The DNA gave D and trimming, while V, J and clone size come from that table. Recorded for this sample are about 200,000 clones; 86% of them occurred a single time. The ten most abundant clones make up 5.5% to 7% of the sample.

This clone occurred once. No antigen is known for it. Base qualities are not provided; no much larger clone lies one nucleotide away. The CDR3 goes from the cysteine to the phenylalanine over 14 residues. Of the read, only the CDR3 DNA is kept; its 42 bases are in frame from base 1. Based on the germline V gene, the CDR1 and CDR2 sequences are KGHDR and SFDVKD. Deletion took 4 bases off V and 0 bases off J, with a span of 6 bases between the germline ends. Sequenced input: peripheral blood. This TCR was recovered from a man older than 75 with acute or convalescent COVID-19. This sequence uses TRBV24-1 and TRBJ1-3; there is no confident call for the D gene. The CDR3 has the sequence CATSDANSGNTIYF. The nucleotide sequence reads as follows: TGTGCCACCAGTGACGCTAACTCTGGAAACACCATATATTTT.